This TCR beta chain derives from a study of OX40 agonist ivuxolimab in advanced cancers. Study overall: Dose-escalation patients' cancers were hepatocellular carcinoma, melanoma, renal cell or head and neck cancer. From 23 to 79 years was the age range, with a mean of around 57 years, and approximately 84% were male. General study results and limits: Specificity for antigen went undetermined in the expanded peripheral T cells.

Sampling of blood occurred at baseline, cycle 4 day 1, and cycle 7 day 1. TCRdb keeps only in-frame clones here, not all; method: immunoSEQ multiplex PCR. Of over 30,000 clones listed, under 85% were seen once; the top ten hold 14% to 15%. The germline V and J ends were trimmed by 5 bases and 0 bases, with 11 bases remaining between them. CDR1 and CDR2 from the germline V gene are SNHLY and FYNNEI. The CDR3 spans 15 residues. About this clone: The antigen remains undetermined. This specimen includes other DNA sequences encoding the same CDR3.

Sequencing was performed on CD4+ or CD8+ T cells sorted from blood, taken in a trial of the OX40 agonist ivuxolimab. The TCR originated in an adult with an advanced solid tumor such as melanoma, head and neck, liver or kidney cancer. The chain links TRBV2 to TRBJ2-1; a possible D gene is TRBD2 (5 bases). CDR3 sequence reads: CASSLRDYSYNEQFF. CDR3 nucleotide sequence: TGTGCCAGCAGTTTGAGGGATTACTCCTACAATGAGCAGTTCTTC.